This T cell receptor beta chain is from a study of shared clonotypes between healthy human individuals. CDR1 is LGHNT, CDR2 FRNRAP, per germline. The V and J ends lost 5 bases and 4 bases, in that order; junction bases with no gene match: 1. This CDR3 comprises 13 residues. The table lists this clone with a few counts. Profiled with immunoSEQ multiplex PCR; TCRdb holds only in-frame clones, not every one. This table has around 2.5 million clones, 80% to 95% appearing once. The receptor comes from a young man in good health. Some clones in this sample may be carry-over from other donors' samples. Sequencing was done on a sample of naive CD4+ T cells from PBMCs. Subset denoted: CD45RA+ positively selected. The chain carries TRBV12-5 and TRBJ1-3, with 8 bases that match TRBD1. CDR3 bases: TGTGCTAGTGGTGGGGACAGGGGAAACACCATATATTTT. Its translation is CASGGDRGNTIYF.